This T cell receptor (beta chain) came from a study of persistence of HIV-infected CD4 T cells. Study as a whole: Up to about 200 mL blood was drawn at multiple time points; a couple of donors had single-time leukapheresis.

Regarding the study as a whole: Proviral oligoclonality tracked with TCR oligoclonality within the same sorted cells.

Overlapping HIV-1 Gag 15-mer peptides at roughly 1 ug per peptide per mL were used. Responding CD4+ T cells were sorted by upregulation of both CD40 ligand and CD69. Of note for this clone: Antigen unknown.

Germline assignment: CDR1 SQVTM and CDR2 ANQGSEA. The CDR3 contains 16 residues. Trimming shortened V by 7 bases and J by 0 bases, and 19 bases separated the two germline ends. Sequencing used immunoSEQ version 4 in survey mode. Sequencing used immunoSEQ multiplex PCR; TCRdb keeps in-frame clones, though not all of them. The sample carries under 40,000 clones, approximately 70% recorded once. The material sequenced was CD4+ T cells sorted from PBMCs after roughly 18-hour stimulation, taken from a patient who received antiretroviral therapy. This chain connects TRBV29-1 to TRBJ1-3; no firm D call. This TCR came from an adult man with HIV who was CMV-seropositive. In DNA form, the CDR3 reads TGCAGCGCCGCGGGGTCCTCCCCAATCTCTGGAAACACCATATATTTT. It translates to CSAAGSSPISGNTIYF.